This T cell receptor beta chain was recorded in a study of Ad26.COV2.S vaccination and SARS-CoV-2 variants. Repertoires were generated with immunoSEQ multiplex PCR, while TCRdb's copy carries only in-frame clones and drops some. The sample has around 350,000 clones, 80% to 90% seen once. Germline assignment: CDR1 SGHVS and CDR2 FNYEAQ. Trimming took 0 bases from V and 2 from J, leaving 2 bases between them. CDR3 length equals 13 residues. Documented treatment: roughly 18 received Ad26.COV2.S at low or high dose, single or two shots; 5 received placebo; per-sample allocation not given. Sampling occurred on day 63 after the first vaccine or placebo injection. Vaccination used an Ad26 vector expressing Wuhan-strain SARS-CoV-2 spike.

The sequencing here drew on peripheral blood, taken in a trial of Ad26.COV2.S vaccine versus placebo. This clonotype was obtained from a person aged 18 to 65 who received the Ad26.COV2.S COVID-19 vaccine or a placebo. The chain recombines TRBV7-6 with TRBJ2-1; D is undetermined. CDR3 nucleotides: TGTGCCAGCAGCTTAGCTCCCTACAATGAGCAGTTCTTC. It translates to CASSLAPYNEQFF.